The sequence of this T cell receptor beta chain was determined in a study of cytomegalovirus exposure and HLA in healthy donors. Study conclusions and caveats: Association of a missense DCLRE1C variant with TCR beta V- and J-gene trimming was reported in a later analysis.

CDR1 MNHEY and CDR2 SVGAGI come from the germline V gene. Losses at the gene ends were 6 bases for V and 6 bases for J; bases not matched to a gene: 7. The CDR3 contains 15 residues. With 60 Vbeta and 13 Jbeta primers, the PCR was carried out. Libraries were prepared by immunoSEQ multiplex PCR; TCRdb keeps only in-frame clonotypes and omits some of them. The top ten clones hold about 0.22% of a sample with roughly 120,000 clones, 65% to 85% of them seen once. With regard to this clone: The antigen is unknown.

The clonotype was recovered from a man between 45 and 60 years old in good health and CMV-seronegative. The sequenced material came from PBMCs. The chain is built from TRBV6-5 and TRBJ2-7, with 14 bases lining up with TRBD2. The DNA for the CDR3 is TGTGCCAGCAGCGAGACTAGCGGGGGGGCCTCCGAGCAGTACTTC. Translating it yields CASSETSGGASEQYF.